A selection of T cell receptor beta chains follows, all from one sample in a study of T-cell memory formation after mild COVID-19. In TCRdb, the 5' RACE reads were re-called with MiXCR into one record per CDR3 protein. The table has around 140,000 distinct CDR3 sequences, 20% to 25% seen once. The sample was PBMCs or a T cell subset sorted from them (not recorded which). These receptors came from an adult woman who had mild COVID-19 (a few samples of this study predate the infection). Cell type and time point are not known. Both conserved end residues are part of each CDR3. Fields, in order: CDR3 DNA, CDR3 protein, clone size, J gene, V gene, D gene. The D gene is left open where the match is weak. The size entry is marked missing in some rows and otherwise reads once, few, many or a size class.

DNA: TGTGCCAGCAGCTCGGGACAGCTGAACACTGAAGCTTTCTTT; CDR3: CASSSGQLNTEAFF; size: -; J: TRBJ1-1; V: TRBV7-9; D: TRBD1
DNA: TGTGCCAGCAGTTATCTGCCCCCGGCAGCTAACTATGGCTACACCTTC; CDR3: CASSYLPPAANYGYTF; size: once; J: TRBJ1-2; V: TRBV6-5; D: -
DNA: TGTGCCAGTACGGGACAGGGAGTCGACGAGCAGTACTTC; CDR3: CASTGQGVDEQYF; size: -; J: TRBJ2-7; V: TRBV25-1; D: TRBD1
DNA: TGTGCCACCAGTGACGGATATAGCAATCAGCCCCAGCATTTT; CDR3: CATSDGYSNQPQHF; size: -; J: TRBJ1-5; V: TRBV24-1; D: -
DNA: TGCGCCAGCAGCCAGGGGGCTGAGCAGTACTTC; CDR3: CASSQGAEQYF; size: few; J: TRBJ2-7; V: TRBV4-3; D: -
DNA: TGCGCCAGCAGCCTCCTCGTGGACGAGCAGTTCTTC; CDR3: CASSLLVDEQFF; size: -; J: TRBJ2-1; V: TRBV4-1; D: -
DNA: TGTGCCAGCAGCCCCCCTCTAGCGGCATACAATGAGCAGTTCTTC; CDR3: CASSPPLAAYNEQFF; size: -; J: TRBJ2-1; V: TRBV7-6; D: TRBD2
DNA: TGTGCCAGCAGTCCCCGGACTAGCGGGAATTTGGAGACCCAGTACTTC; CDR3: CASSPRTSGNLETQYF; size: -; J: TRBJ2-5; V: TRBV12-3/TRBV12-4; D: TRBD2
DNA: TGTGCCACCAGTGCGACCCCGGACGGAGCTTATAGCAATCAGCCCCAGCATTTT; CDR3: CATSATPDGAYSNQPQHF; size: few; J: TRBJ1-5; V: TRBV24-1; D: -
DNA: TGTGCCAGCAGCTTATCTCCGGACTTCCTCTATGGCTACACCTTC; CDR3: CASSLSPDFLYGYTF; size: few; J: TRBJ1-2; V: TRBV11-2; D: -
DNA: TGCAGCGTTGTTTCCCAGAACACTGAAGCTTTCTTT; CDR3: CSVVSQNTEAFF; size: few; J: TRBJ1-1; V: TRBV29-1; D: -
DNA: TGTGCCAGCAGCTCGGACAGGGGGCTCGGTTCAAGGAGCTACACCTTC; CDR3: CASSSDRGLGSRSYTF; size: -; J: TRBJ1-2; V: TRBV13; D: TRBD1